The 23 T cell receptor beta chains below were found in one sample sequenced in a study of identical twins. A single record per CDR3 protein comes from TCRdb applying MiXCR to the 5' RACE reads. The top ten hold approximately 0.52% of the sample, which has around 500,000 distinct CDR3 sequences, approximately 15% seen once. The same specimen was also included in a second study, on yellow fever vaccine responses in identical twins.

Sequencing input: CD4+ T cells sorted from blood. These receptors came from a woman under 30 in good health.

This clonotype was seen at least ten times. The chain combines TRBV6-5 with TRBJ2-1; possible D gene TRBD1, 5 bases. Per the germline V gene, CDR1 is MNHEY and CDR2 is SVGAGI. This CDR3 comprises 14 residues. The germline V and J ends were trimmed by 6 bases and 2 bases, with 11 bases remaining between them. CDR3 amino acids: CASRALGAYNEQFF. In DNA form, the CDR3 reads TGTGCCAGCAGGGCCCTAGGGGCCTACAATGAGCAGTTCTTC.

V usage is TRBV7-3 and J usage is TRBJ2-1, with TRBD2 identical over 14 bases. CDR1 SGHTA and CDR2 FQGTGA come from the germline V gene. The J segment lost 9 bases and the V segment lost 5 bases, leaving 9 bases of the junction unmatched. This CDR3 is 16 amino acids long. The DNA of the CDR3 is TGTGCCAGCAGCCCTACTGGGACTAGCGGGGGTAGTGAGCAGTTCTTC. Amino acids: CASSPTGTSGGSEQFF.

This clonotype has only a few counts. The gene calls are TRBV5-1 and TRBJ2-7; 7 nucleotides line up with TRBD2. This CDR3 has 14 residues. The germline V gene encodes CDR1 SGHRS and CDR2 YFSETQ. Trimming at V came to 4 bases and at J to 6 bases, leaving 10 bases not matched to a gene. CDR3 coding DNA: TGCGCCAGCAGCGGCGGACTAGTGGCGAGCGAGCAGTACTTC. Translated: CASSGGLVASEQYF.

This clonotype occurred many times. This chain links TRBV29-1 with TRBJ2-4; possibly TRBD1 for D (6 bases). V was pared by 6 bases and J by 0 bases, with 9 bases between. Germline V gene data show CDR1 as SQVTM and CDR2 as ANQGSEA. This CDR3 contains 13 residues. The CDR3 loop is CSVADRAKNIQYF. CDR3 nucleotides: TGCAGCGTCGCGGACAGAGCCAAAAACATTCAGTACTTC.

V and J are TRBV2 and TRBJ1-1; 8 nucleotides match TRBD1. After removal of 2 bases from V and 7 bases from J, the junction contained 12 bases not matched to a gene. From germline, CDR1 is SNHLY and CDR2 FYNNEI. The CDR3 is made up of 16 amino acids. Here the CDR3 reads CASSEIRGQGLYEAFF. CDR3 nucleotides: TGTGCCAGCAGTGAAATCAGGGGGCAGGGGCTATATGAAGCTTTCTTT.

This clonotype was detected many times. The chain uses TRBV6-1 and TRBJ2-1; tentatively, D is TRBD1 (6 bases). The CDR3 has 17 residues. V was cut by 5 bases and J by 0 bases, with 17 bases left in between. CDR1 MNHNS and CDR2 SASEGT come from the germline V gene. The CDR3 spells CASSRTALGISYNEQFF. The CDR3 DNA sequence: TGTGCCAGCAGTAGGACAGCGCTGGGGATCTCCTACAATGAGCAGTTCTTC.

V is TRBV7-9 and J is TRBJ1-6; no firm D call. CDR1 is SEHNR, CDR2 FQNEAQ, per germline (reference sequence). V lost 4 bases, J lost 10 bases, and 14 bases lay in between. The CDR3 has 14 residues. The CDR3 region is CASSYPDSRSPLHF. Written as DNA, the CDR3 is TGTGCCAGCAGCTATCCGGACTCACGATCACCCCTCCACTTT.

This clonotype was detected ten times or more. V and J are TRBV12-3 or TRBV12-4 and TRBJ2-1; D not resolved. V lost 7 bases and J 5 bases, leaving 12 bases between the germline ends. This CDR3 has 13 residues. The CDR3 nucleotides are TGTGCCAGCAAAGTAGATGCTAACAATGAGCAGTTCTTC. This gives the protein CASKVDANNEQFF.

In this sample, this clonotype turned up a few times. The chain is built from TRBV6-6 and TRBJ2-2; the D is unclear. The CDR3 is 13 amino acids. CDR1 is MNHNY and CDR2 is SVGAGI in the germline V gene (reference sequence). V was pared by 7 bases and J by 4 bases, with 10 bases between. CDR3 residues: CASTNRVTGELFF. The CDR3, as DNA: TGTGCCAGCACCAACCGGGTCACCGGGGAGCTGTTTTTT.

The genes are TRBV5-5 and TRBJ1-2; 7 bases are a match to TRBD1. The ends lost 1 base at V and 4 bases at J; junction bases unmatched: 7. This CDR3 spans 15 amino acids. Germline-derived CDR1 and CDR2 are SGHKS and YYEKEE (reference sequence). CDR3 coding DNA: TGTGCCAGCAGCTTGTCCCCAGGGGGGACCTATGGCTACACCTTC. Translated: CASSLSPGGTYGYTF.

This chain links TRBV20-1 with TRBJ2-7; 10 positions agree with TRBD2. J lost 7 bases, V lost 1 base, and 7 bases had no gene match. The germline V gene has CDR1 DFQATT and CDR2 SNEGSKA (reference sequence). The CDR3 is 14 residues long. The CDR3 coding sequence is TGCAGTGCTAGAGCCCTAGCGGGAGTTCGGGAGCAGTACTTC. Translation gives CSARALAGVREQYF.

The CDR3 coding sequence is TGTGCCACCAGCCGTAGCGTCGGCGGGGAGCTGTTTTTT. Its translation is CATSRSVGGELFF. The chain combines TRBV15 with TRBJ2-2, with D perhaps TRBD2 (5 bases). V shed 5 bases and J shed 7 bases, with 11 bases lying between them. The CDR3 loop spans 13 amino acids. Germline values: CDR1 LNHNV, CDR2 YYDKDF (reference sequence).

The gene calls are TRBV15 and TRBJ2-3, with 8 bases identical to TRBD2. The CDR3 contains 19 residues. Germline V gene lookup returns CDR1 LNHNV and CDR2 YYDKDF (reference sequence). Trimming cost V 1 base and J 0 bases; bases outside gene matches: 12. The CDR3 coding sequence is TGTGCCACCAGCAGAGTATACTTGGGAAGCGGGAGAAGCACAGATACGCAGTATTTT. Protein sequence: CATSRVYLGSGRSTDTQYF.

The chain combines TRBV6-5 with TRBJ2-3, with a possible D match to TRBD2 (5 bases). This CDR3 has 15 residues. V was cut by 0 bases and J by 2 bases, with 9 bases left in between. Germline V lookup: CDR1 MNHEY, CDR2 SVGAGI. CDR3 DNA sequence: TGTGCCAGCAGTTACTCACGCGGGTACACAGATACGCAGTATTTT. Translation: CASSYSRGYTDTQYF.

This clonotype was seen a handful of times. The V gene is TRBV7-2, the J gene TRBJ2-5; D perhaps matches TRBD2 (6 bases). Trimming took 5 bases from V and 5 from J, leaving 18 bases between them. Per the germline V gene, CDR1 is SGHTA and CDR2 is FQGNSA. The CDR3 contains 15 residues. CDR3: CASSKTRGVYETQYF. The CDR3 nucleotides are TGTGCCAGCAGCAAAACACGCGGGGTTTATGAGACCCAGTACTTC. The full variable domain, with the rest looked up from reference TRBV7-2 and TRBJ2-5, is GAGVSQSPSNKVTEKGKDVELRCDPISGHTALYWYRQSLGQGLEFLIYFQGNSAPDKSGLPSDRFSAERTGGSVSTLTIQRTQQEDSAVYLCASSKTRGVYETQYFGPGTRLLVL.

The chain links TRBV20-1 to TRBJ2-5; D remains unclear. This CDR3 spans 12 amino acids. Germline V CDR1 and CDR2: DFQATT, SNEGSKA (reference sequence). V lost 6 bases, J lost 5 bases, and 13 bases lay in between. The CDR3 region is CSASPLRETQYF. The CDR3 DNA reads TGCAGTGCCAGCCCCCTTAGGGAGACCCAGTACTTC.

This clonotype was picked up a small number of times. This rearrangement joins TRBV25-1 to TRBJ1-1; D is perhaps TRBD1 (5 bases). The V and J ends lost 3 bases and 0 bases respectively, with 8 bases between them. Germline V gives CDR1 MGHDK, CDR2 SYGVNS. The CDR3 runs to 14 residues. The CDR3 is CASSDHRLNTEAFF. CDR3 coding DNA: TGTGCCAGCAGTGATCACAGGTTGAACACTGAAGCTTTCTTT.

V gene TRBV4-2 combines with J gene TRBJ2-5, with unresolved D. Trimming took 0 bases from V and 1 from J, leaving 6 bases between them. CDR1 is LGHNA and CDR2 is YNFKEQ in the germline V gene. CDR3 length: 14 residues. The CDR3 DNA is TGTGCCAGCAGCCAAGACGGCTCCCAAGAGACCCAGTACTTC. This encodes CASSQDGSQETQYF.

V usage is TRBV24-1 and J usage is TRBJ2-2; D possibly matches TRBD1 or TRBD2 (7 bases each). V was pared by 6 bases and J by 7 bases, with 14 bases between. Germline V CDR1 and CDR2: KGHDR, SFDVKD. This CDR3 is 14 amino acids long. The CDR3 is CATSFQGGNGELFF. CDR3 sequence (DNA): TGTGCCACCAGTTTCCAGGGGGGGAACGGGGAGCTGTTTTTT.

This chain connects TRBV24-1 to TRBJ2-5; D is unclear. The CDR3 is made up of 13 amino acids. V was trimmed by 2 bases and J by 3 bases, leaving 6 bases between them. Germline CDR1 is KGHDR and CDR2 is SFDVKD. DNA for the CDR3: TGTGCCACCAGTGATTCCACAGAAGAGACCCAGTACTTC. Its protein is CATSDSTEETQYF.

The V gene is TRBV6-1, the J gene TRBJ2-2; D may correspond to TRBD1 or TRBD2 (5 bases each). The CDR3 contains 15 residues. Between the trimmed V and J ends, which lost 4 bases and 5 bases, there was a span of 14 bases. Germline V gene sequence: CDR1 MNHNS, CDR2 SASEGT. CDR3 in amino acids: CASSAPRGATGELFF. Written as DNA, the CDR3 is TGTGCCAGCAGTGCCCCCCGGGGCGCAACCGGGGAGCTGTTTTTT.

The sample holds a few counts of this clonotype. CDR3: CSVETGVGTEAFF. CDR3 DNA sequence: TGCAGCGTTGAAACAGGGGTGGGCACTGAAGCTTTCTTT. This chain uses TRBV29-1 with TRBJ1-1, with 7 positions matching TRBD1. Germline loops: CDR1 SQVTM, CDR2 ANQGSEA. The V gene end was trimmed by 2 bases and the J gene end by 4 bases; junction bases not matched to a gene: 4. There are 13 residues in the CDR3.

This clonotype turned up a few times. The chain joins TRBV5-1 to TRBJ2-5; 7 bases are shared with TRBD1. V shed 4 bases and J 2 bases; nucleotides not matched to a gene: 5. The V gene's germline CDR1 is SGHRS and CDR2 YFSETQ. This CDR3 has 14 amino acids. CDR3 bases: TGCGCCAGCAGCCCGGGACAGCAACAAGAGACCCAGTACTTC. Translating gives CASSPGQQQETQYF.